The entry below describes one TCR beta chain. The data were produced by immunoSEQ multiplex PCR, yet TCRdb's version contains in-frame clones alone and is incomplete. Found here are around 35,000 clones, over 75% of them singletons; the top ten hold roughly 3%. The source of the sample is a study of CD4 T cells in relation to SARS-CoV-2 and coronaviruses. Germline lookup yields CDR1 LNHDA and CDR2 SQIVND (reference sequence). CDR3 length equals 19 residues. V was shortened by 1 base and J by 0 bases, with 19 bases between the two germline ends. The clonotype was recovered from an adult with COVID-19. The sample was memory CD4+ T cells from PBMCs. The chain combines TRBV19 with TRBJ2-1; the D is unclear. CDR3 sequence: CASSIVGLGAQRSYNEQFF. CDR3 sequence (DNA): TGTGCCAGTAGTATAGTTGGTTTAGGTGCACAGCGCTCCTACAATGAGCAGTTCTTC.